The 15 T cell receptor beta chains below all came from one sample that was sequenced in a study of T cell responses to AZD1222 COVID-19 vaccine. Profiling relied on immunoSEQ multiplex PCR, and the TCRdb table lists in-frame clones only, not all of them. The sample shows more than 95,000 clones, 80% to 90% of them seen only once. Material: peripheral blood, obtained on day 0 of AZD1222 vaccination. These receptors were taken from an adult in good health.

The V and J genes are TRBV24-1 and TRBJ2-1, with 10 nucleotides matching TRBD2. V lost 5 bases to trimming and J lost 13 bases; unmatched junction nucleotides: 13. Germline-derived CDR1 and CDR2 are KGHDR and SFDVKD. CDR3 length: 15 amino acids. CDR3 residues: CATSAPGLAKRSQFF. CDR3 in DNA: TGTGCCACCAGTGCCCCGGGACTAGCGAAAAGGAGTCAGTTCTTC.

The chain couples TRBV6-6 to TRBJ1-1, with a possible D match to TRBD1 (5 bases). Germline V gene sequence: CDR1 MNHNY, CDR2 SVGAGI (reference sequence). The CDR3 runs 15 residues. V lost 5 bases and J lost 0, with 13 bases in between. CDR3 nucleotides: TGTGCCAGCAGTACCACGACAGCAATGAACACTGAAGCTTTCTTT. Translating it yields CASSTTTAMNTEAFF.

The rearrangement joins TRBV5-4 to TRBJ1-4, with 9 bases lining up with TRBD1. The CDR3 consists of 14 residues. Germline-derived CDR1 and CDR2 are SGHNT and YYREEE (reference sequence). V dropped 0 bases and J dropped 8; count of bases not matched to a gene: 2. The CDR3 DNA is TGTGCCAGCAGCTTGGGGGACAGGGTCGAAAAACTGTTTTTT. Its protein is CASSLGDRVEKLFF.

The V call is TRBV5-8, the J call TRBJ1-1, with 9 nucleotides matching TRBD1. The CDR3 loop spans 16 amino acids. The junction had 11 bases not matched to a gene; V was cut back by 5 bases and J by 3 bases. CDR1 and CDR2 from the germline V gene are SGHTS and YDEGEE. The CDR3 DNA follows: TGTGCCAGCAGACGTCCGCCGGGACAGGGATACACTGAAGCTTTCTTT. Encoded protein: CASRRPPGQGYTEAFF.

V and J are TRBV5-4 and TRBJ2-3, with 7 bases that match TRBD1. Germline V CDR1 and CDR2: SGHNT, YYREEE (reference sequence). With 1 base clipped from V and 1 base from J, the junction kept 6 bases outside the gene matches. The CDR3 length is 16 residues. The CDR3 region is CASSLRHRGGTDTQYF. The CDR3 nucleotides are TGTGCCAGCAGCTTGCGCCACAGGGGCGGCACAGATACGCAGTATTTT.

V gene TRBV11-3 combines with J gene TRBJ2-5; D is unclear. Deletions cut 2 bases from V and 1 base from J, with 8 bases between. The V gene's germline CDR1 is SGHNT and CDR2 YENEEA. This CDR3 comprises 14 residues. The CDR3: CASSLRWSQETQYF. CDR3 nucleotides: TGTGCCAGCAGCTTACGTTGGTCCCAAGAGACCCAGTACTTC.

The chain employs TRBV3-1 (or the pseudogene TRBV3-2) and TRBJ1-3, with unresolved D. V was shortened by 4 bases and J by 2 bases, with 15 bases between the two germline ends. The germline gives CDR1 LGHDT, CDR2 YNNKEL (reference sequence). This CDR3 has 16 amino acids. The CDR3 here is CASSPATGGAGNTIYF. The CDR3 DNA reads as TGTGCCAGCAGCCCCGCAACCGGTGGCGCTGGAAACACCATATATTTT.

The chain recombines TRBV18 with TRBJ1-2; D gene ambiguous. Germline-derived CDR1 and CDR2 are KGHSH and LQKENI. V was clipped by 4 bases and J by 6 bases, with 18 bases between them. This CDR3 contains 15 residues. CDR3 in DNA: TGTGCCAGCTCACTATACCTGGGCCCAGAAGATGGCTACACCTTC. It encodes CASSLYLGPEDGYTF.

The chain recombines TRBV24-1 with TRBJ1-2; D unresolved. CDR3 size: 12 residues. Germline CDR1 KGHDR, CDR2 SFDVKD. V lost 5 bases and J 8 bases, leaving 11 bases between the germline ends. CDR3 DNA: TGTGCCACCAGTGTGAGGAACGGCGGCTACACCTTC. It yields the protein CATSVRNGGYTF.

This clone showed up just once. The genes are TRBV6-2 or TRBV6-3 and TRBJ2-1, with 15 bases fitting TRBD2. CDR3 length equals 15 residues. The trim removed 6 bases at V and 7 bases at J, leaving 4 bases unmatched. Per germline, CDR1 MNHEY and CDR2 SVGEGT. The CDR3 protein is CASSWTSGRGNEQFF. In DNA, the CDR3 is TGTGCCAGCAGCTGGACTAGCGGGAGGGGGAATGAGCAGTTCTTC.

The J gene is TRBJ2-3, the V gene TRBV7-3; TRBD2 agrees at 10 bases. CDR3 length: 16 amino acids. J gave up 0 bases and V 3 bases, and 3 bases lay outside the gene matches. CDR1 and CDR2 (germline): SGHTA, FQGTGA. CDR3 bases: TGTGCCAGCAGCTTCGTACTAGCGGGAAGCACAGATACGCAGTATTTT. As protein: CASSFVLAGSTDTQYF.

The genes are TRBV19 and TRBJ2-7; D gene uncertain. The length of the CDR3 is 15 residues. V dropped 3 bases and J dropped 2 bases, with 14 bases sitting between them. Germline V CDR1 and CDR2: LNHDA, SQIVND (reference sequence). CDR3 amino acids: CASSIGGSGTYEQYF. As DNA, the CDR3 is TGTGCCAGTAGTATCGGCGGCTCGGGCACCTACGAGCAGTACTTC.

In nucleotides, the CDR3 is TGTGCCAGCACCGACGGGGGTCACCGCACTGAAGCTTTCTTT. Translated, it gives CASTDGGHRTEAFF. J is TRBJ1-1 and V is TRBV6-5; a weak D match, TRBD1 (5 bases). V lost 7 bases, J lost 4 bases, and 16 bases lay in between. The CDR3 length is 14 residues. Per the germline V gene, CDR1 is MNHEY and CDR2 is SVGAGI.

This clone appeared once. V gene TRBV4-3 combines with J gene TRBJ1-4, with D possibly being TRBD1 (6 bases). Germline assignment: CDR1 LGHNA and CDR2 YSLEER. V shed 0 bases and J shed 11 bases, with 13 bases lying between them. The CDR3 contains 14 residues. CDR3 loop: CASSQEGGADKLFF. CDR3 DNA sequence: TGCGCCAGCAGCCAAGAGGGGGGGGCGGATAAACTGTTTTTT.

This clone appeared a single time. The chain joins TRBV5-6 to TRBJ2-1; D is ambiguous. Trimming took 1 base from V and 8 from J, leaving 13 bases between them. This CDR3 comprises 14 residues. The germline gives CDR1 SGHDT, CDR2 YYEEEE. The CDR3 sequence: CASSLRASFHEQFF. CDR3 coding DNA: TGTGCCAGCAGCTTGCGGGCCAGCTTCCATGAGCAGTTCTTC.